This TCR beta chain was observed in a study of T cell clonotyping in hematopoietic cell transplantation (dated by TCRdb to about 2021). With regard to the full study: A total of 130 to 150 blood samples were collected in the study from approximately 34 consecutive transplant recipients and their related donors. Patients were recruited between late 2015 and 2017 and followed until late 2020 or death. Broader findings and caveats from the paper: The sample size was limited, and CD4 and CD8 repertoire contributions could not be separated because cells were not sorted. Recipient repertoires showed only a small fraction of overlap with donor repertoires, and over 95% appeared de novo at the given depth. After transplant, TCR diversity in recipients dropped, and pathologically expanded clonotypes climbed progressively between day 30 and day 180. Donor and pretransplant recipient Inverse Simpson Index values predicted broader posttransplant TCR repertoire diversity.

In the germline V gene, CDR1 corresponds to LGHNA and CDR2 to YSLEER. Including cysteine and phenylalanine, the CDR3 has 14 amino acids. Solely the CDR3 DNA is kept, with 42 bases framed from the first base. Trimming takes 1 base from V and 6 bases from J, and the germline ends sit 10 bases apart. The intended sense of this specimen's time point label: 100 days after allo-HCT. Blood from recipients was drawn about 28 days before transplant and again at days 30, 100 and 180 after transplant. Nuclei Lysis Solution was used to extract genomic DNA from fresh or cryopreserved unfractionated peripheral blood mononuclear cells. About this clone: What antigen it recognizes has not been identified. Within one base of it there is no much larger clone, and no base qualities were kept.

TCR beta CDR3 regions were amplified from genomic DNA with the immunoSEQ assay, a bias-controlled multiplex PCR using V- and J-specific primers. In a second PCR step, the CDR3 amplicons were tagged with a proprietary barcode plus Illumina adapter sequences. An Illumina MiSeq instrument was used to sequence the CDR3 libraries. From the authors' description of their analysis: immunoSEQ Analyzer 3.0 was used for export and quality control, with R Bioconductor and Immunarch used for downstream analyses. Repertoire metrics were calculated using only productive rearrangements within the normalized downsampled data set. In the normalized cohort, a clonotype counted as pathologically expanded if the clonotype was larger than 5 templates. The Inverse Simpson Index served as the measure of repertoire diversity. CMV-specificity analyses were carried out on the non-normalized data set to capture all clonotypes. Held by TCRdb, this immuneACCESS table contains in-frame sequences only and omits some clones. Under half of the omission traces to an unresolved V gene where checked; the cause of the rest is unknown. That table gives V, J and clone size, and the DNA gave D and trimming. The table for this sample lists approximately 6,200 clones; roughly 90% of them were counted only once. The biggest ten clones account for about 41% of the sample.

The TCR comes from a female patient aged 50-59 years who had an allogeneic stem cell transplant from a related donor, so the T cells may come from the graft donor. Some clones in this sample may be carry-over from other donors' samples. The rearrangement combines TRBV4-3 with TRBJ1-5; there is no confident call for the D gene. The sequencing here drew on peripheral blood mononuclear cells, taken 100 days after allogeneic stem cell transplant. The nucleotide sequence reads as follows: TGCGCCAGCAGCCAAGGCGCGGGAGGTCAGCCCCAGCATTTT. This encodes CASSQGAGGQPQHF.